The clone carrying this TCR beta chain was detected only once. Here immunoSEQ multiplex PCR was the method, and the copy in TCRdb shows in-frame clones only, minus some. The data show some 170,000 clones, with more than 80% seen just once and approximately 4.2% held by the top ten. The data belong to a study of T cell responses to AZD1222 COVID-19 vaccine. V lost 3 bases, J lost 0 bases, and 12 bases lay in between. Per the germline V gene, CDR1 is SGDLS and CDR2 is YYNGEE. This CDR3 contains 16 residues. The sequence derives from an adult who received the MenACWY meningococcal vaccine as a control. The material sequenced was peripheral blood, taken 28 days after the second dose of the MenACWY control vaccine. The genes are TRBV9 and TRBJ2-2; D possibly corresponds to TRBD2 (6 bases). DNA of the CDR3: TGTGCCAGCAGCGATTACGGGACTCCGAACACCGGGGAGCTGTTTTTT. Translated, it gives CASSDYGTPNTGELFF.